Listed here are 13 T cell receptor beta chains from one sample, sequenced in a study of blood T cell repertoires in COVID-19. Measured with immunoSEQ multiplex PCR; TCRdb has only the in-frame clones, and not every one. The sample lists 150,000 to 200,000 clones, roughly 85% occurring once. Sequences were obtained from peripheral blood. All receptors come from a woman in her 70s with acute or convalescent COVID-19.

J is TRBJ1-1 and V is TRBV27; unclear D gene. Trimming shortened V by 5 bases and J by 2 bases, and 9 bases separated the two germline ends. Germline V gives CDR1 MNHEY, CDR2 SMNVEV (reference sequence). CDR3 length: 13 residues. The CDR3 sequence: CASSNPRNTEAFF. The CDR3 nucleotides are TGTGCCAGCAGTAACCCGCGAAACACTGAAGCTTTCTTT.

The chain employs TRBV5-1 and TRBJ1-3; D unresolved. CDR1 and CDR2 (germline): SGHRS, YFSETQ. V lost 0 bases, J lost 0 bases, and 7 bases lay in between. The CDR3 length is 15 residues. CDR3 in amino acids: CASSLGESSGNTIYF. The CDR3 region has the DNA TGCGCCAGCAGCTTGGGGGAGAGCTCTGGAAACACCATATATTTT.

The V call is TRBV27, the J call TRBJ1-1; perhaps TRBD1 as D (6 bases). The CDR3 totals 19 residues. Trimming took 2 bases from V and 4 from J, leaving 26 bases between them. The germline V gene encodes CDR1 MNHEY and CDR2 SMNVEV (reference sequence). The CDR3 sequence is CASSLRWGVQPQTGTEAFF. The DNA for the CDR3 is TGTGCCAGCAGTTTACGGTGGGGTGTCCAACCTCAGACAGGCACTGAAGCTTTCTTT.

A few counts support this clone. The CDR3, as DNA: TGCGCCAGCAGAGGGGCTAACTATGGCTACACCTTC. Translated, it gives CASRGANYGYTF. The V gene is TRBV5-1, the J gene TRBJ1-2; maybe TRBD1 (5 bases). CDR1 and CDR2 from the germline V gene are SGHRS and YFSETQ. The CDR3 runs 12 residues. V lost 5 bases and J 0 bases, leaving 5 bases between the germline ends.

The genes are TRBV9 and TRBJ2-1, with TRBD2 matching over 7 bases. CDR3 size: 13 residues. Unmatched junction bases numbered 3, after V lost 2 bases and J lost 7 bases. The germline gives CDR1 SGDLS, CDR2 YYNGEE. The CDR3 coding sequence is TGTGCCAGCAGCGTCGGGGGGAGGAATGAGCAGTTCTTC. The encoded protein is CASSVGGRNEQFF.

The chain combines TRBV10-1 with TRBJ2-7; 7 positions match TRBD2. V was clipped by 6 bases and J by 6 bases; unmatched bases: 11. CDR3 length: 14 amino acids. The germline V gene has CDR1 WNHNN and CDR2 SYGVQD (reference sequence). This chain's CDR3 is CASSLGLPPFEQYF. CDR3 DNA sequence: TGCGCCAGCAGCTTGGGACTACCCCCTTTCGAGCAGTACTTC.

The chain joins TRBV19 to TRBJ1-1, with 7 positions matching TRBD1. CDR3 length: 13 amino acids. The ends lost 2 bases at V and 3 bases at J; junction bases unmatched: 0. Looked up from germline, CDR1 is LNHDA and CDR2 is SQIVND (reference sequence). CDR3 sequence reads: CASSIQGDTEAFF. The DNA for the CDR3 is TGTGCCAGTAGTATACAGGGGGACACTGAAGCTTTCTTT.

To note about this clone: Other DNA variants within this sample encode the same CDR3. The V and J genes are TRBV5-1 and TRBJ1-4, with 11 bases aligning to TRBD1. J gave up 6 bases and V 0 bases, and 1 base lay outside the gene matches. Looked up from germline, CDR1 is SGHRS and CDR2 is YFSETQ. The CDR3 totals 15 residues. CDR3 protein: CASSLAGQGDEKLFF. The CDR3 bases are TGCGCCAGCAGCTTGGCGGGACAGGGGGATGAAAAACTGTTTTTT. The full variable domain, rest sourced from reference TRBV5-1 and TRBJ1-4, is KAGVTQTPRYLIKTRGQQVTLSCSPISGHRSVSWYQQTPGQGLQFLFEYFSETQRNKGNFPGRFSGRQFSNSRSEMNVSTLELGDSALYLCASSLAGQGDEKLFFGSGTQLSVL.

This sequence joins TRBV5-6 and TRBJ2-7, with a tentative D call TRBD1 (5 bases). V dropped 1 base and J dropped 6 bases, with 17 bases sitting between them. This CDR3 is built from 15 residues. In germline, CDR1 is SGHDT, CDR2 YYEEEE. The CDR3 reads CASSLYGDSSPEQYF. In DNA, the CDR3 is TGTGCCAGCAGCTTGTATGGTGACAGCTCGCCCGAGCAGTACTTC.

V and J are TRBV6-1 and TRBJ1-6; 7 bases align to TRBD1. Germline values: CDR1 MNHNS, CDR2 SASEGT. V gave up 1 base and J gave up 9 bases; unmatched junction bases: 6. This CDR3 region has 15 residues. The CDR3 sequence: CASSEGQGISSPLHF. The CDR3 bases are TGTGCCAGCAGTGAAGGACAGGGAATAAGTTCACCCCTCCACTTT.

V and J are TRBV5-5 and TRBJ1-3, with D possibly TRBD1 on 5 matching bases. Trimming removed 3 bases from V and 2 bases from J, with 24 bases in between. Looked up from germline, CDR1 is SGHKS and CDR2 is YYEKEE (reference sequence). The CDR3 totals 19 residues. CDR3 nucleotides: TGTGCCAGCAGCTCGGTGGGTCTGGGACTAGGGATCGCTGGAAACACCATATATTTT. The encoded protein is CASSSVGLGLGIAGNTIYF.

The chain couples TRBV29-1 to TRBJ2-1, with D possibly matching TRBD2 (6 bases). V lost 5 bases, J lost 6 bases, and 14 bases lay in between. The V gene's germline CDR1 is SQVTM and CDR2 ANQGSEA. The length of the CDR3 is 13 residues. As DNA, the CDR3 is TGCAGCGTTAGGGCTAGCGCAGTCAATGAGCAGTTCTTC. Translated: CSVRASAVNEQFF.

The rearrangement links TRBV7-8 to TRBJ2-7, with 7 bases matching TRBD2. Germline CDR1 is SGHVS and CDR2 is FQNEAQ. This CDR3 has 16 amino acids. V lost 3 bases to trimming and J lost 7 bases; unmatched junction nucleotides: 15. CDR3 amino acids: CASSFTRPSGGVEQYF. In DNA, the CDR3 is TGTGCCAGCAGCTTCACACGCCCTTCGGGGGGAGTTGAGCAGTACTTC.